This T cell receptor (beta chain) appears in the sequencing data of a study of T cell repertoires in cytomegalovirus infection. Study-level information: It can be stated that public TCR beta signatures indicated CMV infection as well as a matching HLA type.

TCRdb passed the reads through MiXCR, listing each CDR3 protein once. Of more than 650,000 distinct CDR3 sequences in the sample, about a third were seen once. The CDR3 consists of 16 residues. Trimming removed 6 bases from V and 0 bases from J, with 15 bases in between. CDR1 and CDR2 from the germline V gene are SEHNR and FQNEAQ (reference sequence). This receptor was identified in a human donor in good health (CMV status not recorded). Some clones in this sample may be carry-over from other donors' samples. The sample consisted of PBMCs. The rearrangement links TRBV7-9 to TRBJ1-3, with unresolved D. The CDR3 is CASSSGRTDSGNTIYF. CDR3 DNA sequence: TGTGCCAGCAGTTCCGGACGGACTGACTCTGGAAACACCATATATTTT.